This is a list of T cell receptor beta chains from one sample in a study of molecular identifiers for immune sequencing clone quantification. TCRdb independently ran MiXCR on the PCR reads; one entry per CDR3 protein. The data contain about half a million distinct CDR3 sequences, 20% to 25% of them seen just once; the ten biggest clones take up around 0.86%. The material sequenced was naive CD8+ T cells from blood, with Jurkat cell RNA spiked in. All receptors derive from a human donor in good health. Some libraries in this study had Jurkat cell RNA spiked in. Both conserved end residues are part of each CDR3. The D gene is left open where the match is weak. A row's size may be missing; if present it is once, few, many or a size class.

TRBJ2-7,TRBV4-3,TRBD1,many,TGTGCCAGCAGCCAAGAGGGGACAGGGGGATACGAGCAGTACTTC,CASSQEGTGGYEQYF
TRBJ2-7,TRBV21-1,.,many,TGTGCCAGCAGCTCCAGAAGGGAATGGGGCAACGAGCAGTACTTC,CASSSRREWGNEQYF
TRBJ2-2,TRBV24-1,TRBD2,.,TGTGCCACCAGTGATGCTACTAGCGGGGGGGTCTGGGACACCGGGGAGCTGTTTTTT,CATSDATSGGVWDTGELFF
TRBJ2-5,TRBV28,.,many,TGTGCCAGCACAGAGACAGGTTATCTTCAAGAGACCCAGTACTTC,CASTETGYLQETQYF
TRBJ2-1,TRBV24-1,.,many,TGTGCCACCAGTGATTTCAATGAGCAGTTCTTC,CATSDFNEQFF
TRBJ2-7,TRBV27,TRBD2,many,TGTGCCAGCAGTCCGACACCTAGCGGGAGGCCCCTCGAGCAGTACTTC,CASSPTPSGRPLEQYF
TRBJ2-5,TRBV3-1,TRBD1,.,TGTGCCAGCAGCCAAGACGGCAGGCTTGCTTGGGGCAGGGGGCTAGAGACCCAGTACTTC,CASSQDGRLAWGRGLETQYF
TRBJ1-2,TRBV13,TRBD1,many,TGTGCCAGCAGCTCCGAACAGACAGGGGCTAACTATGGCTACACCTTC,CASSSEQTGANYGYTF
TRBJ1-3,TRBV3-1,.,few,TGTGCCAGCAGCCCCCGTGGGGACCCGGGACCGGCCGTCGGAGACACCATATATTTT,CASSPRGDPGPAVGDTIYF
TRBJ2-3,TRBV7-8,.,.,TGTGCCAGCAGCTTGGACGGGTCCTGCACAGATACGCAGTATTTT,CASSLDGSCTDTQYF